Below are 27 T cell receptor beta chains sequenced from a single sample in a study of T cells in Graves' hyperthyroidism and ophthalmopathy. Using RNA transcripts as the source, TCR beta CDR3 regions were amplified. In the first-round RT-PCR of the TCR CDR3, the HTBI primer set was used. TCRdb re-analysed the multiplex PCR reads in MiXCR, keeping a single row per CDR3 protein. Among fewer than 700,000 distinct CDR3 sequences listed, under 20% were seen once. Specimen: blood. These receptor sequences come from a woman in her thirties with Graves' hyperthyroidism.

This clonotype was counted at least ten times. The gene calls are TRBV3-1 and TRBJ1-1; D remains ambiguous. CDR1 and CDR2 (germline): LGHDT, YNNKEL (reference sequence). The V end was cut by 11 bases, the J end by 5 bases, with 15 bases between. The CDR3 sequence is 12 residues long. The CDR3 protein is CAVRPPGTEAFF. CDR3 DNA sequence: TGTGCCGTCCGACCGCCCGGGACTGAAGCTTTCTTT.

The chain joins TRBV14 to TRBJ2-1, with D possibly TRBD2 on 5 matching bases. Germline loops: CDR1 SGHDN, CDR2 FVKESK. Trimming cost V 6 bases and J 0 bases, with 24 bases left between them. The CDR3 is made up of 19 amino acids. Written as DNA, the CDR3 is TGTGCCAGCAGGCCTAAGAACTTGGGAGCCCTAAGCTCCTACAATGAGCAGTTCTTC. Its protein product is CASRPKNLGALSSYNEQFF.

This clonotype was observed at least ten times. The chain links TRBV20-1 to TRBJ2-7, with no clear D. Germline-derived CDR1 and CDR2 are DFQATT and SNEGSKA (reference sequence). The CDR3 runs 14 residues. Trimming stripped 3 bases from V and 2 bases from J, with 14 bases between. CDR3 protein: CSASTPTLTYEQYF. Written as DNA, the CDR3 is TGCAGTGCTAGTACTCCCACATTAACCTACGAGCAGTACTTC.

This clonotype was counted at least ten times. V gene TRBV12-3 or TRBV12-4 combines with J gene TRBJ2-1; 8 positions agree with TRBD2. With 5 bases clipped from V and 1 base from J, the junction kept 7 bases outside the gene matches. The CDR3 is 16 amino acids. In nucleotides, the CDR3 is TGTGCCAGCAGTGGGGGGCGGGAGGTGTCCTACAATGAGCAGTTCTTC. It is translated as CASSGGREVSYNEQFF.

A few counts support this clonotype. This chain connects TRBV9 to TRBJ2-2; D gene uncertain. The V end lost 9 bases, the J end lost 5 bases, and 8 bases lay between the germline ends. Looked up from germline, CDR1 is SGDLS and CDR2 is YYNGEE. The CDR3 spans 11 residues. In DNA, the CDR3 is TGTGCCACGTCAAATACCGGGGAGCTGTTTTTT. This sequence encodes CATSNTGELFF.

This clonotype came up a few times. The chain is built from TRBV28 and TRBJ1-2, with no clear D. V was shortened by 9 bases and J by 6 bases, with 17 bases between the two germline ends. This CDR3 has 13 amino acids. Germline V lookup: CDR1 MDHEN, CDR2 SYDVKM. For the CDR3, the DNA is TGTGCCAGTTTCTTTGGTGAAACGGATGGCTACACCTTC. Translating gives CASFFGETDGYTF.

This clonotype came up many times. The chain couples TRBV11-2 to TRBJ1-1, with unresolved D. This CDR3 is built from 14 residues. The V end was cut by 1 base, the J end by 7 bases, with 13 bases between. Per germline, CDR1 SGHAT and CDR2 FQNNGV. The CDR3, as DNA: TGTGCCAGCAGCTTAGGAGGCGAAAGCTTTGAAGCTTTCTTT. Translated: CASSLGGESFEAFF.

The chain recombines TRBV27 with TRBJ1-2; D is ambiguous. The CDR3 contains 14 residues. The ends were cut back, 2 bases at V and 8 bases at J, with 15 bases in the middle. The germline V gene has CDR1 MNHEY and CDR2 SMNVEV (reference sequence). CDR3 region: CASSLGTGQWGYTF. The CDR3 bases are TGTGCCAGCAGTTTAGGCACCGGCCAGTGGGGCTACACCTTC.

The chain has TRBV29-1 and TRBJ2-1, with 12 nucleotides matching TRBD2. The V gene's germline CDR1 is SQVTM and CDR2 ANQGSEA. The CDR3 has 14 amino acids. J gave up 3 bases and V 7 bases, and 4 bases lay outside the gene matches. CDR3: CSAPTSGSYNEQFF. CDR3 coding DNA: TGCAGCGCTCCGACTAGCGGGAGCTACAATGAGCAGTTCTTC.

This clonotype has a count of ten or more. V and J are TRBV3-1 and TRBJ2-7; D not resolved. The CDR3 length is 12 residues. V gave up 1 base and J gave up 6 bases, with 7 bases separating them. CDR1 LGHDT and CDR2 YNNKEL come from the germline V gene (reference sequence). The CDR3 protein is CASSQAVGEQYF. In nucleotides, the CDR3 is TGTGCCAGCAGCCAAGCAGTCGGCGAGCAGTACTTC.

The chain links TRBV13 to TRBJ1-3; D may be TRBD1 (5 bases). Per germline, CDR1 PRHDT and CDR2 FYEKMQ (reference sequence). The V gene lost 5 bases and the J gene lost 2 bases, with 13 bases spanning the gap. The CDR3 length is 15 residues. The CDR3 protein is CASSAQGAAGNTIYF. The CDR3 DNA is TGTGCCAGCAGCGCGCAGGGTGCCGCTGGAAACACCATATATTTT. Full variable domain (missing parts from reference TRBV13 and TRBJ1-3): AAGVIQSPRHLIKEKRETATLKCYPIPRHDTVYWYQQGPGQDPQFLISFYEKMQSDKGSIPDRFSAQQFSDYHSELNMSSLELGDSALYFCASSAQGAAGNTIYFGEGSWLTVV.

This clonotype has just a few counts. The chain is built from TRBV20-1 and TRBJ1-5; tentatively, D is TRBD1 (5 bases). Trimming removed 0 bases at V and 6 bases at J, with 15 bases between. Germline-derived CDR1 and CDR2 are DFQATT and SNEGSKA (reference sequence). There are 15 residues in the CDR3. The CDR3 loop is CSARERGMVSQPQHF. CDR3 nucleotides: TGCAGTGCTAGAGAACGGGGGATGGTGAGTCAGCCCCAGCATTTT.

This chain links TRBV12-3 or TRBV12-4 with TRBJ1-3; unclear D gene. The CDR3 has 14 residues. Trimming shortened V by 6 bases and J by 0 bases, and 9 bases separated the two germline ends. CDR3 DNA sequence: TGTGCCAGCAGAGAGCAGGACTCTGGAAACACCATATATTTT. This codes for CASREQDSGNTIYF.

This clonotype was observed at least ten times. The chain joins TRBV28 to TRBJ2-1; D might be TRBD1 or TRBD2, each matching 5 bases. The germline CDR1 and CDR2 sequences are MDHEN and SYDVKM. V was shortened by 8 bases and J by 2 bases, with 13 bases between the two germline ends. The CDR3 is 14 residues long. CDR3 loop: CASRDGFPYNEQFF. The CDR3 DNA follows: TGTGCCAGCCGGGACGGGTTCCCCTACAATGAGCAGTTCTTC. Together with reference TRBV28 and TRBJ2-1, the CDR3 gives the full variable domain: DVKVTQSSRYLVKRTGEKVFLECVQDMDHENMFWYRQDPGLGLRLIYFSYDVKMKEKGDIPEGYSVSREKKERFSLILESASTNQTSMYLCASRDGFPYNEQFFGPGTRLTVL.

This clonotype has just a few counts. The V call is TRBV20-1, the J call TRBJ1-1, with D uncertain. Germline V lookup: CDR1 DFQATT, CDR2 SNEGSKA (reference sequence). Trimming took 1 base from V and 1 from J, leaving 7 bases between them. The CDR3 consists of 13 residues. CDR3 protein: CSARGTGNTEAFF. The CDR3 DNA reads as TGCAGTGCTAGAGGGACGGGGAACACTGAAGCTTTCTTT.

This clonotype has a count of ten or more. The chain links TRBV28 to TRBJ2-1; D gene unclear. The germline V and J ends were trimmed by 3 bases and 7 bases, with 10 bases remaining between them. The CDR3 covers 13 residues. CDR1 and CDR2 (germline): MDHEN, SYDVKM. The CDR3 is CASSLVPVNEQFF. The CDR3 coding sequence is TGTGCCAGCAGTTTGGTCCCCGTGAATGAGCAGTTCTTC.

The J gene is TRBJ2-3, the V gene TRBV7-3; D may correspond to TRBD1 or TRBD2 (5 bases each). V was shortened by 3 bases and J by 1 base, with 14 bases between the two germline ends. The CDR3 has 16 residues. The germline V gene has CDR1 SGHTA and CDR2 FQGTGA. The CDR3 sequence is CASSFYGDPGTDTQYF. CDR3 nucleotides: TGTGCCAGCAGCTTTTACGGGGACCCAGGCACAGATACGCAGTATTTT. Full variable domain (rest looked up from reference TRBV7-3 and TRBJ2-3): GAGVSQTPSNKVTEKGKYVELRCDPISGHTALYWYRQSLGQGPEFLIYFQGTGAADDSGLPNDRFFAVRPEGSVSTLKIQRTERGDSAVYLCASSFYGDPGTDTQYFGPGTRLTVL.

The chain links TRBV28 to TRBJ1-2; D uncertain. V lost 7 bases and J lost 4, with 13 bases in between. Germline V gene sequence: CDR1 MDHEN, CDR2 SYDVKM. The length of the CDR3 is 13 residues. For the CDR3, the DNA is TGTGCCAGCAACAACCGAGCTCTCTATGGCTACACCTTC. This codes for CASNNRALYGYTF.

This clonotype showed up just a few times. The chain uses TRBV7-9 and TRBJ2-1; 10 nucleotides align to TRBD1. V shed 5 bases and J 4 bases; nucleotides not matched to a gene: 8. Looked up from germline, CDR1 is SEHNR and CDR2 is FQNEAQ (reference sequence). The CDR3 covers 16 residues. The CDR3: CASSISTGGNYNEQFF. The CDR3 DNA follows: TGTGCCAGCAGCATCTCGACAGGGGGCAATTACAATGAGCAGTTCTTC.

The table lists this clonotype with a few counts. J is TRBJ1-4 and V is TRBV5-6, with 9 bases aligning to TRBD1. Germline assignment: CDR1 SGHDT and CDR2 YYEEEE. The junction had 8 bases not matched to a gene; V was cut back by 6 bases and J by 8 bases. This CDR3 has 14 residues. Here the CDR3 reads CASTSGTGREKLFF. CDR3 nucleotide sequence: TGTGCCAGCACCTCCGGGACAGGGAGAGAAAAACTGTTTTTT.

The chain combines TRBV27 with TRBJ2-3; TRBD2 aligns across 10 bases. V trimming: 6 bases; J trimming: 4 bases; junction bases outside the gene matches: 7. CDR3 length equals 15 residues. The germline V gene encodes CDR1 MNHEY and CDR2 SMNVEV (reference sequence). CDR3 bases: TGTGCCAGCAGCCCGAGCGGGAGGGGGCCAGATACGCAGTATTTT. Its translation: CASSPSGRGPDTQYF.

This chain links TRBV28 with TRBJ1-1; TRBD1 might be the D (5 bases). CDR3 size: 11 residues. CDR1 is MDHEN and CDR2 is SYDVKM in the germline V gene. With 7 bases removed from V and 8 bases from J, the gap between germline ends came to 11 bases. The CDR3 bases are TGTGCCAGCAATGGAGGGGTAGAAGCTTTCTTT. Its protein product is CASNGGVEAFF.

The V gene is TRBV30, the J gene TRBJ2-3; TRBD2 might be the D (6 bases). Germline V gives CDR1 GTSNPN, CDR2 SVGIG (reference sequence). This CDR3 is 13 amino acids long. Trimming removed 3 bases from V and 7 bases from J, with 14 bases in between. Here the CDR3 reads CAWRGTGANTQYF. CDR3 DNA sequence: TGTGCCTGGAGGGGGACTGGCGCGAATACGCAGTATTTT.

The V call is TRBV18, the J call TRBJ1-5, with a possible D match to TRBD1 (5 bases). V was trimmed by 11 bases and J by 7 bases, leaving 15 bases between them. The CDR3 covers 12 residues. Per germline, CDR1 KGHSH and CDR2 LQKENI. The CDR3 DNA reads TGTGCCGCAGGGTCCGGGGGACAGCCCCAGCATTTT. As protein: CAAGSGGQPQHF.

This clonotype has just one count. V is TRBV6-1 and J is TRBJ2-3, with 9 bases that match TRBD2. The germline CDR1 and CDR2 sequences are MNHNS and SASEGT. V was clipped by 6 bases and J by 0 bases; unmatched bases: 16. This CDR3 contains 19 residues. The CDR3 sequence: CASSRRTSGTSRSTDTQYF. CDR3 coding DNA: TGTGCCAGCAGCCGCCGGACCTCTGGGACTAGCCGTAGCACAGATACGCAGTATTTT.

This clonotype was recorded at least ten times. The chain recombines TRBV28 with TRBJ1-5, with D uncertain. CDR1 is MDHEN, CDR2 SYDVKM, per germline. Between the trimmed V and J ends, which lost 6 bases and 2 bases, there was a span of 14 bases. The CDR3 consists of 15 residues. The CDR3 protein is CASSVAKTRNQPQHF. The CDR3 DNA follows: TGTGCCAGCAGCGTCGCCAAGACTCGCAATCAGCCCCAGCATTTT.

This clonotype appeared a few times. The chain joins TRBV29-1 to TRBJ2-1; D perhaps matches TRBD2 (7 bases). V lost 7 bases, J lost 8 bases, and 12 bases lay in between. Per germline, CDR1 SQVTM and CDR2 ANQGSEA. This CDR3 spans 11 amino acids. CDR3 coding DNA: TGCAGCGGGCGAGGGGGGGATGAGCAGTTCTTC. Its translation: CSGRGGDEQFF.